This T cell receptor beta chain was sequenced during a study of cytomegalovirus exposure and HLA in healthy donors. Overall study findings and caveats: Most TCR beta V segments were productive about 87% or about 30% of the time in an earlier analysis. Certain indistinguishable V segments, among them TRBV6-2 and TRBV6-3, were excluded.

Germline V gives CDR1 MDHEN, CDR2 SYDVKM. CDR3 length: 15 residues. The V and J ends lost 5 bases and 3 bases, in that order; junction bases with no gene match: 7. 13 Jbeta primers and 60 Vbeta primers were used for the PCR. Profiling relied on immunoSEQ multiplex PCR, and the TCRdb table lists in-frame clones only, not all of them. Among about 120,000 clones listed, over 70% were seen once. In the case of this clone: Antigen unknown.

The sequence came from a woman between 50 and 59 years old in good health and CMV-seronegative. Sequencing input: PBMCs. The chain has TRBV28 and TRBJ1-5, with 7 nucleotides matching TRBD1. The CDR3 loop reads CASSLGTDDNQPQHF. CDR3 in DNA: TGTGCCAGCAGTCTCGGGACAGATGACAATCAGCCCCAGCATTTT. Drawing the rest from reference TRBV28 and TRBJ1-5, the complete variable domain is DVKVTQSSRYLVKRTGEKVFLECVQDMDHENMFWYRQDPGLGLRLIYFSYDVKMKEKGDIPEGYSVSREKKERFSLILESASTNQTSMYLCASSLGTDDNQPQHFGDGTRLSIL.